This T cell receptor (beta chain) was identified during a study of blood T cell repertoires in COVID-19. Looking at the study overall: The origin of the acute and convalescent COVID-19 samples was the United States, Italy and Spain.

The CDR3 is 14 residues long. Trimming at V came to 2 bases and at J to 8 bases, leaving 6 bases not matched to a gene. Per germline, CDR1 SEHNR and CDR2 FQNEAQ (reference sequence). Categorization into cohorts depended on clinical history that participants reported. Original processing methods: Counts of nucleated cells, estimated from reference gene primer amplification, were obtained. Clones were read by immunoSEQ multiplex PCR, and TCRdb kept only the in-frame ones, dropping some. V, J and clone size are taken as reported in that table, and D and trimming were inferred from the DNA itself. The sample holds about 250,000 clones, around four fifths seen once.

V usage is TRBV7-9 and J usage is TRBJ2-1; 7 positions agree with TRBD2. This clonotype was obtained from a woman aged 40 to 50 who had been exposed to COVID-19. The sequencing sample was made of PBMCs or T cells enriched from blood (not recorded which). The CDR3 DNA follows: TGTGCCAGCAGCTTATCGGGGGGTGACGATGAGCAGTTCTTC. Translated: CASSLSGGDDEQFF. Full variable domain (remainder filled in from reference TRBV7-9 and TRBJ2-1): DTGVSQNPRHKITKRGQNVTFRCDPISEHNRLYWYRQTLGQGPEFLTYFQNEAQLEKSRLLSDRFSAERPKGSFSTLEIQRTEQGDSAMYLCASSLSGGDDEQFFGPGTRLTVL.